This T cell receptor beta chain was sequenced during a study of radiation and T cells in renal cell carcinoma. Whole-study findings and limits: Top tumor clonotypes rose in blood 2 weeks post-radiation, then contracted.

Concerning this clone itself: Its antigen remains unidentified.

Profiling relied on immunoSEQ multiplex PCR, and the TCRdb table lists in-frame clones only, not all of them. Of some 130,000 clones in the sample, approximately 78% were seen once. Regarding time point: blood 2 weeks post-SBRT. Sample treatment: 15 Gy SBRT to primary tumor, nephrectomy 4 weeks later. The junction had 8 bases not matched to a gene; V was cut back by 11 bases and J by 6 bases. The CDR3 runs to 13 residues. CDR1 is MNHNS and CDR2 is SASEGT in the germline V gene. The genes are TRBV6-1 and TRBJ2-1; TRBD1 matches 9 bases. The receptor was derived from a woman in her sixties with renal cell carcinoma. Material: blood, obtained from a patient whose treatment included radiotherapy and nephrectomy. The CDR3, as DNA: TGTGCCGTCGTTCGGACAGGGGCCAATGAGCAGTTCTTC. Translating gives CAVVRTGANEQFF.